The 26 T cell receptor beta chains in this list originate from one sample, sequenced in a study of OX40 agonist ivuxolimab in advanced cancers. The method was immunoSEQ multiplex PCR; TCRdb's version includes in-frame clones alone and lacks a portion of them. The data show 55,000 to 60,000 clones, about 90% seen once. Sequenced material: CD4+ or CD8+ T cells sorted from blood, taken in a trial of the OX40 agonist ivuxolimab. All receptors come from an adult with an advanced solid tumor such as melanoma, head and neck, liver or kidney cancer.

This clone was recorded only once. The V and J genes are TRBV9 and TRBJ2-2; 7 bases fit TRBD1. Germline V gene data show CDR1 as SGDLS and CDR2 as YYNGEE. V trimming: 7 bases; J trimming: 0 bases; junction bases outside the gene matches: 6. The CDR3 runs 15 residues. CDR3 bases: TGTGCCAGCGCCAGGGGGTCGGCGAACACCGGGGAGCTGTTTTTT. Translating it yields CASARGSANTGELFF.

This chain joins TRBV5-4 and TRBJ2-5; perhaps TRBD1 as D (6 bases). Trimming stripped 3 bases from V and 3 bases from J, with 12 bases between. CDR3 length: 14 residues. CDR1 is SGHNT, CDR2 YYREEE, per germline (reference sequence). CDR3 nucleotides: TGTGCCAGCAGCTCGGCTCGGACAGAAGAGACCCAGTACTTC. It encodes CASSSARTEETQYF.

This chain links TRBV27 with TRBJ2-3, with 9 positions matching TRBD2. Germline V gene data show CDR1 as MNHEY and CDR2 as SMNVEV (reference sequence). The CDR3 loop spans 15 amino acids. J gave up 0 bases and V 6 bases, and 4 bases lay outside the gene matches. CDR3 loop: CASRLAGASTDTQYF. The CDR3 coding sequence is TGTGCCAGCAGGTTAGCGGGGGCGAGCACAGATACGCAGTATTTT.

The genes are TRBV27 and TRBJ2-1; D remains ambiguous. Germline CDR1 reads MNHEY; CDR2 reads SMNVEV (reference sequence). V dropped 6 bases and J dropped 6 bases, with 15 bases sitting between them. The CDR3 length is 14 residues. In DNA form, the CDR3 reads TGTGCCAGCAGAAGACTTGCCACCCGCAATGAGCAGTTCTTC. It codes for CASRRLATRNEQFF.

The rearrangement links TRBV10-3 to TRBJ1-5, with no clear D. This CDR3 contains 13 residues. V was cut by 1 base and J by 8 bases, with 9 bases left in between. Germline V lookup: CDR1 ENHRY, CDR2 SYGVKD. CDR3 nucleotides: TGTGCCATCAGTGAGTTAATCCGGGAGCCCCAGCATTTT. It translates to CAISELIREPQHF.

The chain recombines TRBV28 with TRBJ2-3, with D possibly being TRBD1 or TRBD2 (5 bases each). CDR1 is MDHEN, CDR2 SYDVKM, per germline. The germline V and J ends were trimmed by 6 bases and 6 bases, with 16 bases remaining between them. The CDR3 contains 14 residues. CDR3 protein: CASSWGGLEDTQYF. The CDR3 nucleotides are TGTGCCAGCAGCTGGGGCGGACTGGAGGATACGCAGTATTTT.

This clone showed up just once. The chain is built from TRBV19 and TRBJ2-1, with TRBD1 identical over 8 bases. V lost 2 bases to trimming and J lost 4 bases; unmatched junction nucleotides: 4. The CDR3 covers 15 residues. Germline V lookup: CDR1 LNHDA, CDR2 SQIVND (reference sequence). The CDR3 nucleotides are TGTGCCAGTAGTATACAGGGGGCCGGTTACAATGAGCAGTTCTTC. This codes for CASSIQGAGYNEQFF.

V is TRBV5-1 and J is TRBJ1-3; D might be TRBD1 (6 bases). The CDR3 is made up of 14 amino acids. CDR1 and CDR2 from the germline V gene are SGHRS and YFSETQ. Trimming shortened V by 7 bases and J by 2 bases, and 13 bases separated the two germline ends. The CDR3: CASGEQGTGNTIYF. CDR3 bases: TGCGCCAGCGGGGAACAGGGCACTGGAAACACCATATATTTT.

This clone has a single count. This chain uses TRBV11-2 with TRBJ2-7; 9 nucleotides agree with TRBD1. Trimming removed 7 bases from V and 3 bases from J; junction bases left unmatched: 4. Germline V CDR1 and CDR2: SGHAT, FQNNGV. The CDR3 extends over 13 amino acids. CDR3 coding DNA: TGTGCCAGCAAACAGGGGGCGAGCTACGAGCAGTACTTC. Translating gives CASKQGASYEQYF.

The chain carries TRBV4-1 and TRBJ2-1; 10 bases match TRBD2. From germline, CDR1 is MGHRA and CDR2 YSYEKL. V gave up 0 bases and J gave up 2 bases; unmatched junction bases: 4. CDR3 length: 17 residues. CDR3 in amino acids: CASSQDRSGRAYNEQFF. CDR3 bases: TGCGCCAGCAGCCAAGACCGGAGCGGGAGGGCCTACAATGAGCAGTTCTTC.

The chain uses TRBV30 and TRBJ2-2; D is ambiguous. Germline CDR1 GTSNPN, CDR2 SVGIG (reference sequence). CDR3 length: 13 residues. V was shortened by 2 bases and J by 6 bases, with 10 bases between the two germline ends. The CDR3 coding sequence is TGTGCCTGGAGTTCCCACCCTCCCGGGGAGCTGTTTTTT. Translating gives CAWSSHPPGELFF.

CDR3 protein: CASSWGWQGLNNSPLHF. CDR3 sequence (DNA): TGTGCCAGCTCCTGGGGGTGGCAGGGGTTAAATAATTCACCCCTCCACTTT. The chain joins TRBV11-2 to TRBJ1-6, with a weak D call TRBD1 (6 bases). Deletions cut 8 bases from V and 5 bases from J, with 22 bases between. The CDR3 length is 17 residues. The germline gives CDR1 SGHAT, CDR2 FQNNGV. The full variable domain, rest sourced from reference TRBV11-2 and TRBJ1-6, is EAGVAQSPRYKIIEKRQSVAFWCNPISGHATLYWYQQILGQGPKLLIQFQNNGVVDDSQLPKDRFSAERLKGVDSTLKIQPAKLEDSAVYLCASSWGWQGLNNSPLHFGNGTRLTVT.

DNA for the CDR3: TGTGCCAGCCGGCCTAGCGGGAGTTACAATGAGCAGTTCTTC. Translated: CASRPSGSYNEQFF. This chain connects TRBV2 to TRBJ2-1; 10 bases are a match to TRBD2. Trimming cost V 8 bases and J 4 bases; bases outside gene matches: 5. The CDR3 totals 14 residues. Germline V gives CDR1 SNHLY, CDR2 FYNNEI.

A note on this clone: This sample also contains other DNA sequences that code for the same CDR3. The chain employs TRBV4-2 and TRBJ2-3; 13 bases are shared with TRBD2. There are 16 residues in the CDR3. Germline-derived CDR1 and CDR2 are LGHNA and YNFKEQ. The trim removed 1 base at V and 3 bases at J, leaving 1 base unmatched. The CDR3 nucleotides are TGTGCCAGCAGCCAAGGGACTAGCGGGAGAACAGATACGCAGTATTTT. As protein: CASSQGTSGRTDTQYF.

Of note for this clone: At one of its ends the junction is not consistent with the germline gene, which may arise from a read error. The rearrangement joins TRBV6-1 to TRBJ2-7; D tentatively fits TRBD1 or TRBD2 (5 bases each). The CDR3 has 13 amino acids. Germline assignment: CDR1 MNHNS and CDR2 SASEGT. Here the CDR3 DNA reads TGTGCCAGCAGTGAAGGTCCAGGGACCAGCTCCTTATTC. It is translated as CASSEGPGTSSLF.

The rearrangement joins TRBV29-1 to TRBJ1-2, with D unresolved. The CDR3 consists of 13 residues. Germline CDR1 reads SQVTM; CDR2 reads ANQGSEA. Trimming removed 7 bases at V and 4 bases at J, with 16 bases between. The CDR3 bases are TGCAGCGACTCCGGTACATCGGGCTATGGCTACACCTTC. This encodes CSDSGTSGYGYTF.

CDR3 protein: CASSPLEEGRGETQYF. Written as DNA, the CDR3 is TGCGCCAGCAGCCCTTTGGAAGAGGGGAGGGGAGAGACCCAGTACTTC. The V gene is TRBV4-1, the J gene TRBJ2-5; 7 positions match TRBD2. The CDR3 is made up of 16 amino acids. V lost 4 bases to trimming and J lost 4 bases; unmatched junction nucleotides: 12. CDR1 is MGHRA and CDR2 is YSYEKL in the germline V gene.

In DNA, the CDR3 is TGTGCCAGCGGGCTTCTAGAGACCCAGTACTTC. This translates into CASGLLETQYF. This chain joins TRBV2 and TRBJ2-5; no clear D. V lost 8 bases, J lost 4 bases, and 8 bases lay in between. There are 11 residues in the CDR3. Germline V gene lookup returns CDR1 SNHLY and CDR2 FYNNEI.

The chain recombines TRBV4-2 with TRBJ2-7, with D possibly matching TRBD2 (6 bases). Germline CDR1 LGHNA, CDR2 YNFKEQ. V was cut by 4 bases and J by 6 bases, with 10 bases left in between. The length of the CDR3 is 12 residues. CDR3 amino acids: CASSLGGSEQYF. As DNA, the CDR3 is TGTGCCAGCAGCCTTGGAGGGTCCGAGCAGTACTTC.

The CDR3 here is CASSKQGGSSYEQYF. The CDR3 DNA is TGTGCCAGCAGCAAACAGGGTGGGAGCTCCTACGAGCAGTACTTC. The chain recombines TRBV9 with TRBJ2-7; a possible D gene is TRBD1 (6 bases). Germline assignment: CDR1 SGDLS and CDR2 YYNGEE. Trimming shortened V by 4 bases and J by 0 bases, and 14 bases separated the two germline ends. This CDR3 is built from 15 residues. Together with reference TRBV9 and TRBJ2-7, the CDR3 gives the full variable domain: DSGVTQTPKHLITATGQRVTLRCSPRSGDLSVYWYQQSLDQGLQFLIQYYNGEERAKGNILERFSAQQFPDLHSELNLSSLELGDSALYFCASSKQGGSSYEQYFGPGTRLTVT.

V usage is TRBV18 and J usage is TRBJ1-2, with D uncertain. V was pared by 2 bases and J by 6 bases, with 4 bases between. Germline assignment: CDR1 KGHSH and CDR2 LQKENI. This CDR3 contains 11 residues. CDR3 protein: CASSPSDGYTF. CDR3 in DNA: TGTGCCAGCTCACCATCTGATGGCTACACCTTC.

The rearrangement links TRBV5-5 to TRBJ2-5; unclear D gene. This CDR3 is built from 13 residues. The V gene lost 3 bases and the J gene lost 4 bases, with 10 bases spanning the gap. Looked up from germline, CDR1 is SGHKS and CDR2 is YYEKEE (reference sequence). CDR3 protein: CASSSPQLETQYF. The CDR3, as DNA: TGTGCCAGCAGCTCCCCTCAACTAGAGACCCAGTACTTC.

The CDR3 nucleotides are TGTGCCAGCAGCGTTAGCGGGGTTTACAATGAGCAGTTCTTC. It codes for CASSVSGVYNEQFF. The J gene is TRBJ2-1, the V gene TRBV11-3; 8 nucleotides line up with TRBD2. Germline V gene sequence: CDR1 SGHNT, CDR2 YENEEA. V lost 5 bases and J lost 4; bases outside the gene matches: 4. The CDR3 loop spans 14 amino acids.

This clone has a single count. The chain couples TRBV28 to TRBJ1-5, with a weak D call TRBD1 (5 bases). The CDR3 contains 14 residues. V lost 3 bases, J lost 3 bases, and 9 bases lay in between. Germline CDR1 MDHEN, CDR2 SYDVKM. CDR3: CASSFRQFNQPQHF. CDR3 bases: TGTGCCAGCAGTTTCCGACAGTTCAATCAGCCCCAGCATTTT.

CDR3 amino acids: CAWSPTTHHEQFF. The DNA of the CDR3 is TGTGCCTGGAGTCCGACCACGCACCATGAGCAGTTCTTC. The genes are TRBV30 and TRBJ2-1; no definite D call. Germline V lookup: CDR1 GTSNPN, CDR2 SVGIG (reference sequence). V was shortened by 2 bases and J by 8 bases, with 13 bases between the two germline ends. The CDR3 length is 13 residues.

The chain couples TRBV7-2 to TRBJ2-7; the match to TRBD2 covers 7 bases. V dropped 5 bases and J dropped 6; count of bases not matched to a gene: 10. CDR1 is SGHTA, CDR2 FQGNSA, per germline. This CDR3 region has 14 residues. The chain's CDR3 is CASSLALAEGEQYF. CDR3 nucleotides: TGTGCCAGCAGCCTCGCTCTAGCGGAGGGCGAGCAGTACTTC.